Listed below are T cell receptor beta chains from one sample, sequenced in a study of blood T cell repertoires in COVID-19. The assay was immunoSEQ multiplex PCR, and TCRdb's table has in-frame clones only and misses some. The sample has 450,000 to 500,000 clones, roughly nine tenths seen once; the top ten hold 8.3%. Sequenced: PBMCs or T cells enriched from blood (not recorded which). The receptors were gathered from a woman between 55 and 75 years old who had recovered from COVID-19. The CDR3 runs from the conserved cysteine through the conserved F or W. The D gene is left open where the match is weak. A row's size may be missing; if present it is once, few, many or a size class.

V: TRBV4-1; size: NA; D: TRBD2; J: TRBJ2-4; DNA: TGCGCCAGCAGCCAAGATAGGGCGGGGGGAATAGCCAAAAACATTCAGTACTTC; CDR3: CASSQDRAGGIAKNIQYF
V: TRBV5-6; size: NA; D: NA; J: TRBJ2-3; DNA: TGTGCCAGCAGCCCGGGACTCCATCTCACAGATACGCAGTATTTT; CDR3: CASSPGLHLTDTQYF
V: TRBV11-2; size: once; D: NA; J: TRBJ1-4; DNA: TGTGCCAGCAGCTCTGGACTTAATGAAAAACTGTTTTTT; CDR3: CASSSGLNEKLFF
V: TRBV7-8; size: NA; D: TRBD1; J: TRBJ1-6; DNA: TGTGCCAGCAGCTTCCTTAGGGGGCAGGAGAGCTCCTATAATTCACCCCTCCACTTT; CDR3: CASSFLRGQESSYNSPLHF
V: TRBV5-4; size: once; D: NA; J: TRBJ1-2; DNA: TGTGCCAGCAGCTTGAGAGCACTACCTAACTATGGCTACACCTTC; CDR3: CASSLRALPNYGYTF
V: TRBV19; size: few; D: TRBD1; J: TRBJ1-2; DNA: TGTGCCAGTAGTCCGACAGGGGTTTTCTATGGCTACACCTTC; CDR3: CASSPTGVFYGYTF
V: TRBV2; size: NA; D: NA; J: TRBJ2-7; DNA: TGTGCCAGCACCACGGACACCTACGAGCAGTACTTC; CDR3: CASTTDTYEQYF
V: TRBV21-1; size: once; D: NA; J: TRBJ2-7; DNA: TGTGCCAGCAGCAAAGCGCGTGGGACTAGCGGGTACGAGCAGTACTTC; CDR3: CASSKARGTSGYEQYF
V: TRBV6-5; size: NA; D: NA; J: TRBJ1-1; DNA: TGTGCCAGCAGTTACCTCCCCCCACCCACGGACACTGAAGCTTTCTTT; CDR3: CASSYLPPPTDTEAFF
V: TRBV20-1; size: NA; D: NA; J: TRBJ2-5; DNA: TGCAGTGCTAGGCAGCAAGAGACCCAGTACTTC; CDR3: CSARQQETQYF
V: TRBV6-5; size: NA; D: NA; J: TRBJ1-1; DNA: TGTGCCAGCAGAGCCTTTTCTGAAGCTTTCTTT; CDR3: CASRAFSEAFF
V: TRBV28; size: NA; D: TRBD1; J: TRBJ1-5; DNA: TGTGCCAGCAGTTCGGACAGGGTGAGAGACAATCAGCCCCAGCATTTT; CDR3: CASSSDRVRDNQPQHF
V: TRBV6-5; size: NA; D: NA; J: TRBJ1-3; DNA: TGTGCCAGCAGGCTTGGCGGAAACACCATATATTTT; CDR3: CASRLGGNTIYF
V: TRBV2; size: NA; D: NA; J: TRBJ2-7; DNA: TGTGCCAGCATCCTGGAGGGCTTTAACGAGCAGTACTTC; CDR3: CASILEGFNEQYF
V: TRBV5-1; size: NA; D: TRBD1; J: TRBJ2-4; DNA: TGCGCCAGCAGCGCCACAGGGGGCAATAGGGACATTCAGTACTTC; CDR3: CASSATGGNRDIQYF
V: TRBV2; size: NA; D: NA; J: TRBJ1-2; DNA: TGTGCCAGCAGTTGGAACAGGGAAGATGGCTACACCTTC; CDR3: CASSWNREDGYTF
V: TRBV7-9; size: NA; D: TRBD1; J: TRBJ2-7; DNA: TGTGCCAGCAGCACGGGACAGTCCTACGAGCAGTACTTC; CDR3: CASSTGQSYEQYF
V: TRBV5-1; size: NA; D: NA; J: TRBJ2-1; DNA: TGCGCCAGCAGCTTGCTAACAGGGAATGAGCAGTTCTTC; CDR3: CASSLLTGNEQFF
V: TRBV4-1; size: NA; D: NA; J: TRBJ1-6; DNA: TGCGCCAGCAGTCTCGGAGACCTAAGCTCCTATAATTCACCCCTCCACTTT; CDR3: CASSLGDLSSYNSPLHF
V: TRBV6-2/TRBV6-3; size: NA; D: TRBD1; J: TRBJ1-1; DNA: TGTGCCAGCAGTGACAGGACAGGGACCACTGAAGCTTTCTTT; CDR3: CASSDRTGTTEAFF
V: TRBV29-1; size: once; D: TRBD2; J: TRBJ2-1; DNA: TGCAGCGCCTTCCTAGCGGCTTTGAGCTCCTACAATGAGCAGTTCTTC; CDR3: CSAFLAALSSYNEQFF
V: TRBV30; size: NA; D: NA; J: TRBJ2-1; DNA: TGTGCCTGGAGTCACACATACAATGAGCAGTTCTTC; CDR3: CAWSHTYNEQFF
V: TRBV5-1; size: NA; D: NA; J: TRBJ2-5; DNA: TGCGCCAGCAGCTCTTCGCAGGGGGGTCAAGAGACCCAGTACTTC; CDR3: CASSSSQGGQETQYF
V: TRBV6-6; size: NA; D: TRBD1; J: TRBJ1-5; DNA: TGTGCCAGCAGTACCGGGACAGGGTACGGGAATCAGCCCCAGCATTTT; CDR3: CASSTGTGYGNQPQHF
V: TRBV9; size: once; D: TRBD1; J: TRBJ1-2; DNA: TGTGCCAGCAGCGTCGGACAGGGGGCATATGGCTACACCTTC; CDR3: CASSVGQGAYGYTF
V: TRBV5-1; size: NA; D: TRBD1; J: TRBJ2-7; DNA: TGCGCCAGCAGCTTGGGATGGGACAGGGCCTACGAGCAGTACTTC; CDR3: CASSLGWDRAYEQYF
V: TRBV19; size: NA; D: NA; J: TRBJ2-5; DNA: TGTGCCAGTACCAACAGCCCAGCAGGGGCAGAGACCCAGTACTTC; CDR3: CASTNSPAGAETQYF
V: TRBV5-1; size: NA; D: NA; J: TRBJ2-4; DNA: TGCGCCAGCAGCTTGATTCCGTTAGCCAAAAACATTCAGTACTTC; CDR3: CASSLIPLAKNIQYF
V: TRBV7-9; size: NA; D: TRBD1; J: TRBJ2-7; DNA: TGTGCCAGCAGCTTTTCGGACAGGCGCCCCTACGAGCAGTACTTC; CDR3: CASSFSDRRPYEQYF
V: TRBV27; size: NA; D: TRBD1; J: TRBJ2-5; DNA: TGTGCCAGCAGGGTGACAGGGTGGGAGAGAGAGACCCAGTACTTC; CDR3: CASRVTGWERETQYF
V: TRBV4-2; size: NA; D: TRBD1; J: TRBJ1-6; DNA: TGTGCCAGCAGCCAAGATCCTGGGGACAGGGCTTATTCACCCCTCCACTTT; CDR3: CASSQDPGDRAYSPLHF
V: TRBV7-2; size: NA; D: TRBD1; J: TRBJ1-6; DNA: TGTGCCAGCAGCTACCAAACAGGGGTCGGAGATTCACCCCTCCACTTT; CDR3: CASSYQTGVGDSPLHF
V: TRBV28; size: NA; D: NA; J: TRBJ1-1; DNA: TGTGCCAGCGAACGGGGGGCGGAAGCTTTCTTT; CDR3: CASERGAEAFF
V: TRBV11-3; size: NA; D: NA; J: TRBJ2-2; DNA: TGTGCCAGCAGCTCGGAAGAGTGGGCCCCCCCCGGGGAGCTGTTTTTT; CDR3: CASSSEEWAPPGELFF
V: TRBV13; size: NA; D: TRBD1; J: TRBJ1-6; DNA: TGTGCCAGCAGCTTAGGCTACAGGGGCGATAATTCACCCCTCCACTTT; CDR3: CASSLGYRGDNSPLHF
V: TRBV5-1; size: NA; D: NA; J: TRBJ2-3; DNA: TGCGCCAGCAGCCCCCTCCCCGGTCCGGATACGCAGTATTTT; CDR3: CASSPLPGPDTQYF
V: TRBV19; size: NA; D: NA; J: TRBJ2-2; DNA: TGTGCCAGTAGTCCGACCAGGGCCGGGGAGCTGTTTTTT; CDR3: CASSPTRAGELFF
V: TRBV3-1/TRBV3-2; size: NA; D: NA; J: TRBJ2-5; DNA: TGTGCCAGCAGCCCTCGGGAGTCCTTCCAAGAGACCCAGTACTTC; CDR3: CASSPRESFQETQYF
V: TRBV6-5; size: NA; D: NA; J: TRBJ2-6; DNA: TGTGCCAGCAGTTACTCCGCAGGGGCTGGGGCCAACGTCCTGACTTTC; CDR3: CASSYSAGAGANVLTF
V: TRBV2; size: NA; D: NA; J: TRBJ1-1; DNA: TGTGCCAGCAGGCTCAACAGGGAGCTGAACACTGAAGCTTTCTTT; CDR3: CASRLNRELNTEAFF
V: TRBV6-5; size: few; D: TRBD2; J: TRBJ2-1; DNA: TGTGCCAGCAGACCCACTAGCGGGGGGGCGAATGAGCAGTTCTTC; CDR3: CASRPTSGGANEQFF
V: TRBV11-2; size: NA; D: NA; J: TRBJ2-1; DNA: TGTGCCAGCAGCTTAGTAGTCTCAGGGGAAGGTGGGAATGAGCAGTTCTTC; CDR3: CASSLVVSGEGGNEQFF
V: TRBV6-5; size: NA; D: TRBD1; J: TRBJ1-1; DNA: TGTGCCAGCAGCCTCGGACAGGGAGCTTTCTTT; CDR3: CASSLGQGAFF
V: TRBV18; size: once; D: NA; J: TRBJ1-2; DNA: TGTGCCAGCTCACCAAGGGACATAGATGGCTACACCTTC; CDR3: CASSPRDIDGYTF
V: TRBV11-3; size: NA; D: TRBD2; J: TRBJ2-3; DNA: TGTGCCAGCAGCTTAAGACGCGGGGGGCCCCCGGGCACAGATACGCAGTATTTT; CDR3: CASSLRRGGPPGTDTQYF
V: TRBV18; size: NA; D: NA; J: TRBJ2-7; DNA: TGTGCCAGCTCACCGGGAGCCGCCTCCTACGAGCAGTACTTC; CDR3: CASSPGAASYEQYF